Sequencing of this T cell receptor (beta chain) was carried out in a study of CD8 T cells in ankylosing spondylitis. Worth noting for this clonotype: The antigen is unknown.

With V trimmed by 4 bases and J by 4 bases, 5 bases remained unmatched. The CDR3 runs 14 residues. Germline CDR1 reads KGHSH; CDR2 reads LQKENI. MiXCR, run by TCRdb on the 5' RACE reads, gives a single entry per CDR3 protein. The profile shows approximately 300,000 distinct CDR3 sequences, 6.5% to 10% of them singletons. Study outcomes and limitations: Ankylosing spondylitis blood appeared to be characterized by a TCR beta motif of 8 or 9 highly homologous variants.

The gene calls are TRBV18 and TRBJ1-1; 8 bases match TRBD1. Sample: blood, either unsorted or a sorted T cell fraction (not recorded which). The sequence came from a male donor with ankylosing spondylitis. The DNA for the CDR3 is TGTGCCAGCTCACAAACAGGGGGTGGCACTGAAGCTTTCTTT. This gives the protein CASSQTGGGTEAFF.